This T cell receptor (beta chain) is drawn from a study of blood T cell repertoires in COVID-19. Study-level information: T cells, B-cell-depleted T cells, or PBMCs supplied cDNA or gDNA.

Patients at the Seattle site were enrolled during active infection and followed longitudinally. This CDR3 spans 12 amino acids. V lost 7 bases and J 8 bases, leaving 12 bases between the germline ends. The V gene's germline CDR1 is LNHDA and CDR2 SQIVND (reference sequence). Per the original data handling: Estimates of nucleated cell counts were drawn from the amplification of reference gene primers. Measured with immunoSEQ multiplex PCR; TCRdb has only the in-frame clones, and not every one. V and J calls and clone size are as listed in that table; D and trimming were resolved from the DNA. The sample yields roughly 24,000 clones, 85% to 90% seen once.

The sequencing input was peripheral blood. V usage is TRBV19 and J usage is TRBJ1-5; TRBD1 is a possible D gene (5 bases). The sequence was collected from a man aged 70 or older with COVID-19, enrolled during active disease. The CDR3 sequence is CASNHRGEPQHF. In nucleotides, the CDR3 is TGTGCCAGTAACCACCGGGGGGAGCCCCAGCATTTT.